Below are 27 T cell receptor beta chains sequenced from a single sample in a study of blood T cell repertoires in COVID-19. Clones were read by immunoSEQ multiplex PCR, and TCRdb kept only the in-frame ones, dropping some. The table records about 290,000 clones, approximately 89% of them present only once. Specimen: peripheral blood. All receptors derive from a woman aged 25 to 45 with COVID-19, enrolled during active disease.

The CDR3 region is CAWSVYNNGEQYF. The CDR3 DNA follows: TGTGCCTGGAGTGTATATAACAACGGGGAGCAGTACTTC. The chain joins TRBV30 to TRBJ2-7; D is uncertain. This CDR3 region has 13 residues. Trimming shortened V by 0 bases and J by 7 bases, and 13 bases separated the two germline ends. CDR1 and CDR2 from the germline V gene are GTSNPN and SVGIG (reference sequence).

The rearrangement joins TRBV11-2 to TRBJ2-1; TRBD2 aligns across 7 bases. The V gene end was trimmed by 3 bases and the J gene end by 6 bases; junction bases not matched to a gene: 8. Per germline, CDR1 SGHAT and CDR2 FQNNGV. This CDR3 is 15 amino acids long. CDR3 region: CASSFGGDKVNEQFF. The CDR3, as DNA: TGTGCCAGCAGCTTTGGGGGGGATAAGGTCAATGAGCAGTTCTTC.

This chain uses TRBV6-5 with TRBJ2-3; D is possibly TRBD2 (6 bases). Trimming pared 5 bases from V and 6 bases from J, leaving 15 bases between. The CDR3 has 14 residues. CDR1 MNHEY and CDR2 SVGAGI come from the germline V gene. This CDR3 is CASSPGLLRDTQYF. The DNA of the CDR3 is TGTGCCAGCAGTCCGGGACTCCTACGTGATACGCAGTATTTT.

CDR3 in DNA: TGTGCCAGCAGCAAAGGAGTCGTAGCGGGCAATGAGCAGTTCTTC. Its protein is CASSKGVVAGNEQFF. The V gene is TRBV21-1, the J gene TRBJ2-1; the D call in the table, TRBD2, was not verified against the DNA. TRBV21-1 counts as a pseudogene. The CDR3 length is 15 residues.

V gene TRBV6-5 combines with J gene TRBJ1-2, with a possible D match to TRBD1 (6 bases). The CDR3 extends over 12 amino acids. The ends were cut back, 8 bases at V and 8 bases at J, with 15 bases in the middle. CDR1 is MNHEY and CDR2 is SVGAGI in the germline V gene. DNA of the CDR3: TGTGCCAGCTTACAGGGTAGTAAGGGCTACACCTTC. It specifies CASLQGSKGYTF.

The genes are TRBV3-1 (or the pseudogene TRBV3-2) and TRBJ2-2; D gene uncertain. Trimming took 5 bases from V and 5 from J, leaving 3 bases between them. The CDR3 spans 11 residues. In germline, CDR1 is LGHDT, CDR2 YNNKEL (reference sequence). CDR3 DNA sequence: TGTGCCAGCAGCGAGACCGGGGAGCTGTTTTTT. Its protein is CASSETGELFF.

This clone turned up a few times. V is TRBV7-2 and J is TRBJ2-1, with TRBD2 as a possible D gene (5 bases). The germline V and J ends were trimmed by 5 bases and 8 bases, with 10 bases remaining between them. Germline V gene sequence: CDR1 SGHTA, CDR2 FQGNSA. This CDR3 region has 12 residues. The CDR3 DNA reads as TGTGCCAGCAGCCTCCTAGCCTATGAGCAGTTCTTC. Residues: CASSLLAYEQFF.

The sample holds one count of this clone. J is TRBJ2-6 and V is TRBV2, with 7 bases identical to TRBD1. This CDR3 is 15 amino acids long. V shed 8 bases, J shed 2 bases, and the junction held 6 bases outside the gene matches. From germline, CDR1 is SNHLY and CDR2 FYNNEI. The CDR3 sequence is CASLQGGAGANVLTF. CDR3 bases: TGTGCCAGCCTCCAAGGGGGCGCTGGGGCCAACGTCCTGACTTTC.

The chain links TRBV9 to TRBJ2-3; 10 nucleotides align to TRBD1. The CDR3 is 17 amino acids. The J segment lost 4 bases and the V segment lost 4 bases, leaving 12 bases of the junction unmatched. The germline CDR1 and CDR2 sequences are SGDLS and YYNGEE. Here the CDR3 DNA reads TGTGCCAGCAGCCTAAACTTCCGGGACAGGGGATCAGATACGCAGTATTTT. Encoded protein: CASSLNFRDRGSDTQYF.

CDR3 sequence (DNA): TGTGCCAGCACCACAGGGGGCGCCTATGGCTACACCTTC. Its translation: CASTTGGAYGYTF. The chain is built from TRBV6-5 and TRBJ1-2; 9 bases line up with TRBD1. The V gene end was trimmed by 7 bases and the J gene end by 4 bases; junction bases not matched to a gene: 4. Germline V gene lookup returns CDR1 MNHEY and CDR2 SVGAGI. The CDR3 spans 13 residues.

The rearrangement uses TRBV6-5 and TRBJ2-7; 7 positions agree with TRBD1. Losses at the gene ends were 6 bases for V and 7 bases for J; bases not matched to a gene: 9. The V gene's germline CDR1 is MNHEY and CDR2 SVGAGI. This CDR3 spans 13 amino acids. The CDR3 sequence: CASSGRDRKEQYF. The CDR3 DNA follows: TGTGCCAGCAGCGGACGGGACAGAAAGGAGCAGTACTTC.

V gene TRBV7-8 combines with J gene TRBJ2-1, with a possible D match to TRBD2 (7 bases). The germline CDR1 and CDR2 sequences are SGHVS and FQNEAQ. V lost 8 bases, J lost 7 bases, and 15 bases lay in between. The CDR3 contains 13 residues. The chain's CDR3 is CASVGGQLNEQFF. The DNA of the CDR3 is TGTGCCAGCGTCGGGGGGCAGCTGAATGAGCAGTTCTTC.

The genes are TRBV6-5 and TRBJ2-1; TRBD1 might be the D (5 bases). Germline V CDR1 and CDR2: MNHEY, SVGAGI. This CDR3 is 13 amino acids long. V was trimmed by 6 bases and J by 5 bases, leaving 11 bases between them. In nucleotides, the CDR3 is TGTGCCAGCAGCCCGCTGGGGCACAATGAGCAGTTCTTC. Residues: CASSPLGHNEQFF.

This chain uses TRBV10-1 with TRBJ1-1, with TRBD1 matching 7 bases. The V segment lost 4 bases and the J segment 5 bases; nucleotides outside the gene matches: 10. CDR1 is WNHNN and CDR2 is SYGVQD in the germline V gene (reference sequence). This CDR3 has 15 amino acids. The CDR3 bases are TGCGCCAGCAGTGCTTCGCGACAGGGAGAGACTGAAGCTTTCTTT. This translates into CASSASRQGETEAFF.

V usage is TRBV5-1 and J usage is TRBJ1-3; tentatively, D is TRBD1 (5 bases). The germline V gene encodes CDR1 SGHRS and CDR2 YFSETQ. This CDR3 comprises 17 residues. V shed 1 base and J shed 0 bases, with 14 bases lying between them. CDR3 amino acids: CASSLSAGAPSGNTIYF. In DNA form, the CDR3 reads TGCGCCAGCAGCTTGAGTGCTGGGGCTCCCTCTGGAAACACCATATATTTT.

The chain recombines TRBV12-3 or TRBV12-4 with TRBJ2-1; D unclear. The CDR3 is 12 residues long. Trimming pared 3 bases from V and 8 bases from J, leaving 8 bases between. The CDR3 sequence: CASSLAGYEQFF. CDR3 DNA: TGTGCCAGCAGTTTGGCAGGCTATGAGCAGTTCTTC.

The V gene is TRBV29-1, the J gene TRBJ1-1, with 7 bases that match TRBD1. The germline V gene encodes CDR1 SQVTM and CDR2 ANQGSEA. This CDR3 contains 14 residues. The V gene end was trimmed by 7 bases and the J gene end by 3 bases; junction bases not matched to a gene: 11. DNA for the CDR3: TGCAGCGGTGCGACAGGGCCGGGGGACACTGAAGCTTTCTTT. Its translation: CSGATGPGDTEAFF.

This clone occurred once. This chain uses TRBV4-1 with TRBJ2-4, with a tentative D call TRBD1 (6 bases). This CDR3 has 16 amino acids. Trimming took off 1 base at V and 2 bases at J, with 12 bases between the two ends. The germline CDR1 and CDR2 sequences are MGHRA and YSYEKL. The chain's CDR3 is CASSQASGVSKNIQYF. CDR3 in DNA: TGCGCCAGCAGCCAAGCCTCAGGGGTTTCCAAAAACATTCAGTACTTC.

This clone was recorded once. Other DNA sequences within the sample encode an identical CDR3. J is TRBJ1-4 and V is TRBV19; D remains unclear. The CDR3 loop spans 13 amino acids. The V gene's germline CDR1 is LNHDA and CDR2 SQIVND (reference sequence). V lost 7 bases, J lost 5 bases, and 11 bases lay in between. CDR3 sequence (DNA): TGTGCCAGTACTCGCGGTGGCAATGAAAAACTGTTTTTT. Translating gives CASTRGGNEKLFF. Full variable domain (remainder filled in from reference TRBV19 and TRBJ1-4): DGGITQSPKYLFRKEGQNVTLSCEQNLNHDAMYWYRQDPGQGLRLIYYSQIVNDFQKGDIAEGYSVSREKKESFPLTVTSAQKNPTAFYLCASTRGGNEKLFFGSGTQLSVL.

This clone was recorded a few times. The chain has TRBV7-9 and TRBJ1-3; tentatively, D is TRBD1 (5 bases). Trimming shortened V by 5 bases and J by 0 bases, and 11 bases separated the two germline ends. This CDR3 region has 15 residues. CDR1 and CDR2 (germline): SEHNR, FQNEAQ (reference sequence). The CDR3 DNA follows: TGTGCCAGCAGCCCGGAGGGGAGCTCTGGAAACACCATATATTTT. Translated, it gives CASSPEGSSGNTIYF.

In this sample, this clone turned up a few times. The rearrangement joins TRBV11-2 to TRBJ2-7, with unresolved D. Germline CDR1 and CDR2: SGHAT and FQNNGV. V was clipped by 1 base and J by 3 bases, with 4 bases between them. The CDR3 consists of 12 residues. Here the CDR3 reads CASSLGSYEQYF. In nucleotides, the CDR3 is TGTGCCAGCAGCTTAGGGAGCTACGAGCAGTACTTC.

The V gene is TRBV6-6, the J gene TRBJ1-4; 7 nucleotides align to TRBD1. Looked up from germline, CDR1 is MNHNY and CDR2 is SVGAGI (reference sequence). The CDR3 loop spans 15 amino acids. The junction had 7 bases not matched to a gene; V was cut back by 9 bases and J by 0 bases. This chain's CDR3 is CASLQGLTTNEKLFF. The CDR3 bases are TGTGCCAGTTTACAGGGGCTTACAACTAATGAAAAACTGTTTTTT.

The rearrangement uses TRBV27 and TRBJ2-7; 8 bases map to TRBD1. Germline V gene sequence: CDR1 MNHEY, CDR2 SMNVEV (reference sequence). The CDR3 length is 15 residues. V was pared by 4 bases and J by 0 bases, with 5 bases of the junction left unmatched. For the CDR3, the DNA is TGTGCCAGCAGTTGGACAGGGTCACTCTCCTACGAGCAGTACTTC. Translated: CASSWTGSLSYEQYF.

This clone appeared a single time. J is TRBJ1-1 and V is TRBV10-1; D unresolved. The CDR3 totals 14 residues. The V end lost 3 bases, the J end lost 0 bases, and 8 bases lay between the germline ends. The germline CDR1 and CDR2 sequences are WNHNN and SYGVQD (reference sequence). CDR3 DNA sequence: TGCGCCAGCAGTGAAAGAGCCCTGAACACTGAAGCTTTCTTT. This translates into CASSERALNTEAFF.

The chain combines TRBV14 with TRBJ1-5; maybe TRBD1 (5 bases). The germline CDR1 and CDR2 sequences are SGHDN and FVKESK. V was trimmed by 5 bases and J by 1 base, leaving 15 bases between them. This CDR3 spans 16 amino acids. CDR3 in amino acids: CASSSQGRVSNQPQHF. For the CDR3, the DNA is TGTGCCAGCAGCTCGCAGGGAAGGGTGAGCAATCAGCCCCAGCATTTT.

The chain links TRBV28 to TRBJ2-7; 16 positions agree with TRBD2. Germline-derived CDR1 and CDR2 are MDHEN and SYDVKM. The CDR3 loop spans 19 amino acids. The J segment lost 2 bases and the V segment lost 2 bases, leaving 9 bases of the junction unmatched. The DNA of the CDR3 is TGTGCCAGCAGTTTAGGGACTAGCGGGGGGGAATATATAACCTACGAGCAGTACTTC. Protein product: CASSLGTSGGEYITYEQYF.

This clone was seen only a few times. J is TRBJ1-2 and V is TRBV7-9; D is perhaps TRBD1 (5 bases). Germline V gene sequence: CDR1 SEHNR, CDR2 FQNEAQ (reference sequence). This CDR3 comprises 14 residues. Trimming pared 0 bases from V and 8 bases from J, leaving 13 bases between. The CDR3 loop reads CASSLAGQAGGYTF. CDR3 bases: TGTGCCAGCAGCTTAGCGGGGCAGGCGGGGGGCTACACCTTC.